What follows are 30 T cell receptor beta chains derived from one specimen sequenced in a study of CD8 T cells in ankylosing spondylitis. TCRdb independently ran MiXCR on the 5' RACE reads; one entry per CDR3 protein. Of roughly 200,000 distinct CDR3 sequences in the sample, roughly 26% were seen once. Sequencing input: blood, either unsorted or a sorted T cell fraction (not recorded which). Receptors originate from a male donor with ankylosing spondylitis or in good health (not recorded which).

This clonotype was counted ten times or more. The rearrangement uses TRBV12-3 or TRBV12-4 and TRBJ2-1; D gene uncertain. The CDR3 is 14 residues long. Between the trimmed V and J ends, which lost 1 base and 0 bases, there was a span of 4 bases. The CDR3, as DNA: TGTGCCAGCAGTTTAGGGGCCTCCTACAATGAGCAGTTCTTC. Protein sequence: CASSLGASYNEQFF.

V usage is TRBV20-1 and J usage is TRBJ2-7; D unclear. V shed 1 base and J shed 2 bases, with 9 bases lying between them. There are 13 residues in the CDR3. Germline CDR1 is DFQATT and CDR2 is SNEGSKA (reference sequence). DNA of the CDR3: TGCAGTGCTAGAGGCAGCGAAACCTACGAGCAGTACTTC. Its translation: CSARGSETYEQYF.

There are a few counts of this clonotype. The gene calls are TRBV20-1 and TRBJ2-1; 15 positions agree with TRBD2. The CDR3 is 17 amino acids. Losses at the gene ends were 4 bases for V and 7 bases for J; bases not matched to a gene: 11. Germline CDR1 and CDR2: DFQATT and SNEGSKA (reference sequence). The CDR3 sequence is CSATGTSGRTGSNEQFF. The CDR3 DNA is TGCAGTGCTACCGGGACTAGCGGGAGGACAGGGAGTAATGAGCAGTTCTTC.

V usage is TRBV6-5 and J usage is TRBJ2-4; D is perhaps TRBD1 (5 bases). The CDR3 extends over 12 amino acids. V was clipped by 0 bases and J by 8 bases, with 5 bases between them. From germline, CDR1 is MNHEY and CDR2 SVGAGI. CDR3 DNA: TGTGCCAGCAGTTACTCAGGGGACATTCAGTACTTC. Translating it yields CASSYSGDIQYF.

This clonotype was observed a handful of times. This chain uses TRBV20-1 with TRBJ2-7; TRBD1 aligns across 7 bases. Germline-derived CDR1 and CDR2 are DFQATT and SNEGSKA (reference sequence). The CDR3 runs 16 residues. Germline trimming cut 2 bases from V and 3 bases from J; bases unmatched to any gene: 13. CDR3 region: CSARPFITGAGYEQYF. The DNA of the CDR3 is TGCAGTGCTAGACCCTTTATCACAGGGGCAGGCTACGAGCAGTACTTC.

The chain recombines TRBV5-6 with TRBJ2-7, with D possibly being TRBD2 (5 bases). The length of the CDR3 is 17 residues. Germline CDR1 reads SGHDT; CDR2 reads YYEEEE. V lost 5 bases to trimming and J lost 4 bases, with 25 bases between them. The CDR3 DNA reads as TGTGCCAGCAGTTCCAGTTCGGGCCGGGTTCGGACTTACGAGCAGTACTTC. Protein sequence: CASSSSSGRVRTYEQYF.

This chain connects TRBV20-1 to TRBJ2-1; D is ambiguous. The CDR3 length is 13 residues. V was cut by 0 bases and J by 6 bases, with 9 bases left in between. Germline V gives CDR1 DFQATT, CDR2 SNEGSKA (reference sequence). CDR3 in DNA: TGCAGTGCTAGAGATAGGCTAATCAATGAGCAGTTCTTC. Residues: CSARDRLINEQFF.

V gene TRBV15 combines with J gene TRBJ2-7, with D possibly being TRBD2 (6 bases). CDR1 is LNHNV, CDR2 YYDKDF, per germline (reference sequence). CDR3 length: 14 residues. Between the trimmed V and J ends, which lost 1 base and 1 base, there was a span of 8 bases. The DNA of the CDR3 is TGTGCCACCAGCAGAGGGGGGGTTTCCTACGAGCAGTACTTC. Translating it yields CATSRGGVSYEQYF.

The genes are TRBV20-1 and TRBJ2-3, with D unclear. The length of the CDR3 is 15 residues. Trimming cost V 0 bases and J 6 bases, with 16 bases left between them. The V gene's germline CDR1 is DFQATT and CDR2 SNEGSKA (reference sequence). The CDR3: CSARERHVALDTQYF. DNA for the CDR3: TGCAGTGCTAGAGAGCGACACGTAGCTTTGGATACGCAGTATTTT.

This clonotype was picked up many times. The V gene is TRBV18, the J gene TRBJ1-5; no clear D. The V gene lost 0 bases and the J gene lost 1 base, with 10 bases spanning the gap. The germline CDR1 and CDR2 sequences are KGHSH and LQKENI. This CDR3 has 16 residues. The CDR3 protein is CASSPPGLGSNQPQHF. The CDR3 DNA is TGTGCCAGCTCACCACCGGGGTTAGGGAGCAATCAGCCCCAGCATTTT.

To note about this clonotype: The junction departs from germline at one end; a sequencing error may be responsible. V and J are TRBV20-1 and TRBJ2-1; possible D gene TRBD1, 7 bases. Per germline, CDR1 DFQATT and CDR2 SNEGSKA (reference sequence). The CDR3 sequence is 14 residues long. CDR3 nucleotide sequence: TGCAGCGCTAGGGACTTTTCAGGGGGTAATGAGCAGTTCTTC. Its translation: CSARDFSGGNEQFF.

The CDR3 protein is CSARVGTENQPQHF. Written as DNA, the CDR3 is TGCAGTGCTAGAGTAGGGACAGAGAATCAGCCCCAGCATTTT. This chain connects TRBV20-1 to TRBJ1-5; 7 bases align to TRBD1. This CDR3 contains 14 residues. Looked up from germline, CDR1 is DFQATT and CDR2 is SNEGSKA (reference sequence). The ends lost 1 base at V and 4 bases at J; junction bases unmatched: 4.

This clonotype was recorded at least ten times. This sequence joins TRBV5-1 and TRBJ1-2; 7 bases are a match to TRBD1. The germline V gene has CDR1 SGHRS and CDR2 YFSETQ. The CDR3 extends over 16 amino acids. The junction had 15 bases not matched to a gene; V was cut back by 2 bases and J by 8 bases. Here the CDR3 reads CASSLTGQSSVIGYTF. The CDR3 DNA sequence: TGCGCCAGCAGCTTAACGGGACAGTCATCGGTTATAGGCTACACCTTC.

In its sample, this clonotype was seen many times. This rearrangement joins TRBV15 to TRBJ2-2; 8 nucleotides agree with TRBD2. Germline V gene lookup returns CDR1 LNHNV and CDR2 YYDKDF (reference sequence). V lost 5 bases to trimming and J lost 0 bases; unmatched junction nucleotides: 5. The CDR3 loop spans 16 amino acids. In nucleotides, the CDR3 is TGTGCCACCAGCGCCGAACTAGCGGCGAACACCGGGGAGCTGTTTTTT. It yields the protein CATSAELAANTGELFF.

This clonotype was counted many times. The chain couples TRBV7-2 to TRBJ2-7; TRBD1 aligns across 7 bases. CDR3 length: 15 amino acids. Germline V gene sequence: CDR1 SGHTA, CDR2 FQGNSA. J was trimmed by 2 bases and V by 1 base; bases with no gene match: 5. CDR3: CASSLERDRTYEQYF. The DNA for the CDR3 is TGTGCCAGCAGCTTAGAAAGGGACAGAACCTACGAGCAGTACTTC.

This clonotype was seen a few times. The CDR3 DNA follows: TGTGCCAGCAGGCGGGAGGGTGAGCAGTTCTTC. Encoded protein: CASRREGEQFF. This sequence joins TRBV2 and TRBJ2-1, with 9 bases that match TRBD2. Trimming took 6 bases from V and 9 from J; bases not matched to a gene: 0. Germline values: CDR1 SNHLY, CDR2 FYNNEI. The length of the CDR3 is 11 residues.

The V call is TRBV20-1, the J call TRBJ1-1; TRBD1 matches 7 bases. The CDR3 has 14 amino acids. Trimming at V came to 6 bases and at J to 3 bases, leaving 10 bases not matched to a gene. Germline values: CDR1 DFQATT, CDR2 SNEGSKA (reference sequence). The CDR3, as DNA: TGCAGTGCAAGGCAGGGGGGATCGGACACTGAAGCTTTCTTT. It encodes CSARQGGSDTEAFF.

This clonotype was observed at least ten times. Here the CDR3 DNA reads TGTGCCAGCAGCACCCTAGTAACCTACGAGCAGTACTTC. Translated: CASSTLVTYEQYF. The V call is TRBV28, the J call TRBJ2-7; no clear D gene. The germline V gene encodes CDR1 MDHEN and CDR2 SYDVKM. Trimming stripped 6 bases from V and 2 bases from J, with 11 bases between. The CDR3 runs 13 residues.

Ten or more counts support this clonotype. The chain employs TRBV5-1 and TRBJ2-7; D gene uncertain. Germline V gene lookup returns CDR1 SGHRS and CDR2 YFSETQ. There are 15 residues in the CDR3. Trimming stripped 5 bases from V and 0 bases from J, with 15 bases between. CDR3 protein: CASRFDNGGSYEQYF. In nucleotides, the CDR3 is TGCGCCAGCAGATTTGACAACGGCGGCTCCTACGAGCAGTACTTC.

Comments on this clonotype: This may come from a read error, since a much larger clone is one base off. The V gene is TRBV2, the J gene TRBJ2-2; tentatively, D is TRBD2 (5 bases). CDR3 length: 14 residues. Germline-derived CDR1 and CDR2 are SNHLY and FYNNEI. CDR3: CASSAEANTRELFF. The CDR3 DNA reads as TGTGCCAGCAGTGCGGAGGCGAACACCCGGGAGCTGTTTTTT. Combining the CDR3 with reference TRBV2 and TRBJ2-2 gives the whole variable domain EPEVTQTPSHQVTQMGQEVILRCVPISNHLYFYWYRQILGQKVEFLVSFYNNEISEKSEIFDDQFSVERPDGSNFTLKIRSTKLEDSAMYFCASSAEANTRELFFGEGSRLTVL.

This clonotype was observed a single time. The rearrangement links TRBV7-6 to TRBJ1-1, with 7 bases lining up with TRBD1. The CDR3 contains 13 residues. Trimming took 5 bases from V and 8 from J; bases not matched to a gene: 8. Germline lookup yields CDR1 SGHVS and CDR2 FNYEAQ. The CDR3 loop reads CASSQSARGEAFF. The CDR3 DNA sequence: TGTGCCAGCAGCCAAAGCGCCAGGGGGGAAGCTTTCTTT.

The chain recombines TRBV7-2 with TRBJ1-2; TRBD1 matches at 11 bases. CDR3 length equals 15 residues. V lost 2 bases and J lost 12; bases outside the gene matches: 11. The germline V gene encodes CDR1 SGHTA and CDR2 FQGNSA. The CDR3 protein is CASSLYNQGTGGHTF. The CDR3 nucleotides are TGTGCCAGCAGCTTATACAACCAGGGGACAGGGGGACACACCTTC.

The V call is TRBV20-1, the J call TRBJ2-7; D unresolved. Trimming shortened V by 4 bases and J by 2 bases, and 9 bases separated the two germline ends. CDR3 length equals 12 residues. CDR1 is DFQATT and CDR2 is SNEGSKA in the germline V gene (reference sequence). For the CDR3, the DNA is TGCAGTGCTATCGCGGAGCCCTACGAGCAGTACTTC. This translates into CSAIAEPYEQYF.

The chain is built from TRBV20-1 and TRBJ2-3, with 7 bases fitting TRBD2. V lost 1 base, J lost 6 bases, and 4 bases stayed unmatched. The CDR3 is 13 residues long. CDR1 and CDR2 (germline): DFQATT, SNEGSKA (reference sequence). CDR3 nucleotides: TGCAGTGCTAGAGGCGACGGGAGGGATACGCAGTATTTT. Translating gives CSARGDGRDTQYF.

This clonotype was found a few times. J is TRBJ2-7 and V is TRBV10-3; 7 positions agree with TRBD1. The CDR3 totals 14 residues. CDR1 is ENHRY, CDR2 SYGVKD, per germline. The V and J ends lost 3 bases and 2 bases, in that order; junction bases with no gene match: 4. In DNA form, the CDR3 reads TGTGCCATCAGTGAAGACAGGGTACCCTACGAGCAGTACTTC. It encodes CAISEDRVPYEQYF.

The chain is built from TRBV20-1 and TRBJ1-4; D is uncertain. Germline V gene data show CDR1 as DFQATT and CDR2 as SNEGSKA (reference sequence). Trimming pared 1 base from V and 0 bases from J, leaving 12 bases between. The CDR3 is 16 residues long. CDR3 DNA: TGCAGTGCTAGAGGAGTCGACGGCGCAACTAATGAAAAACTGTTTTTT. Translated: CSARGVDGATNEKLFF.

Ten or more counts support this clonotype. The chain joins TRBV5-6 to TRBJ2-7; possibly TRBD1 or TRBD2 for D (6 bases each). V was trimmed by 4 bases and J by 6 bases, leaving 20 bases between them. Germline CDR1 and CDR2: SGHDT and YYEEEE. The CDR3 covers 15 residues. CDR3: CASSQEQGGGLEQYF. The CDR3 DNA is TGTGCCAGCAGCCAGGAACAAGGGGGAGGACTCGAGCAGTACTTC.

The table lists this clonotype with many counts. V gene TRBV28 combines with J gene TRBJ2-5; D possibly corresponds to TRBD1 (5 bases). CDR3 length: 13 residues. The germline V gene encodes CDR1 MDHEN and CDR2 SYDVKM. Trimming took 5 bases from V and 4 from J, leaving 11 bases between them. CDR3 sequence (DNA): TGTGCCAGCAGTCCGTCTACAGGAGAGACCCAGTACTTC. Translating it yields CASSPSTGETQYF.

V and J are TRBV20-1 and TRBJ2-1; tentatively, D is TRBD1 or TRBD2 (5 bases each). V lost 3 bases and J 6 bases, leaving 12 bases between the germline ends. The CDR3 consists of 13 residues. Germline V lookup: CDR1 DFQATT, CDR2 SNEGSKA (reference sequence). The CDR3 sequence is CSARRGTVNEQFF. CDR3 DNA: TGCAGTGCTAGGAGGGGCACGGTCAATGAGCAGTTCTTC.

This clonotype was observed a handful of times. This chain's CDR3 is CASSVPGQGTSGNTIYF. The CDR3 DNA reads as TGTGCCAGCAGCGTCCCGGGACAGGGTACCTCTGGAAACACCATATATTTT. This chain connects TRBV7-2 to TRBJ1-3; 9 positions agree with TRBD1. The CDR3 consists of 17 residues. The V and J ends lost 5 bases and 0 bases, in that order; junction bases with no gene match: 8. Germline CDR1 and CDR2: SGHTA and FQGNSA.